The clone carrying this TCR beta chain was seen just once. These data come from a study of blood T cell repertoires in COVID-19. In the study overall: Specimens from acute and convalescent COVID-19 originated in the United States, Italy and Spain. T cells, B-cell-depleted T cells, or PBMCs supplied cDNA or gDNA.

Methods used by the authors: Amplification of reference gene primers provided the estimated nucleated cell counts. The table came from immunoSEQ multiplex PCR; TCRdb's copy has only in-frame clones and leaves some out. The V and J calls and clone size were taken over from that table, and D and trimming were inferred from the DNA. The sample contains about 40,000 clones, about 85% of which appear only once. Germline CDR1 is SGHTA and CDR2 is FQGNSA. The CDR3 loop spans 14 amino acids. V lost 7 bases and J lost 4; bases outside the gene matches: 6. The sample taken for sequencing was peripheral blood. This clonotype was obtained from a man aged 55-75 years with acute or convalescent COVID-19. The chain has TRBV7-2 and TRBJ2-1; 8 bases line up with TRBD2. In nucleotides, the CDR3 is TGTGCCAGCACCCCCCGGGAGGGGTACAATGAGCAGTTCTTC. It translates to CASTPREGYNEQFF.